This TCR beta chain was identified during a study of identical twins. This clonotype was recorded many times. As yet, its antigen is unknown. Per the germline V gene, CDR1 is SQVTM and CDR2 is ANQGSEA. CDR3 length equals 13 residues. Deletions cut 4 bases from V and 2 bases from J, with 10 bases between. Regarding the study as a whole: These conclusions were based on statistical analysis (cross-sectional, not following the same donors).

It was template switching that added a universal primer site, and there were unique molecular identifiers on the cDNA. TCRdb re-called the 5' RACE reads through MiXCR, storing one row per CDR3 protein. The sample has around 650,000 distinct CDR3 sequences, about 7% seen once. Separately, the same data were catalogued under a study of yellow fever vaccine responses in identical twins. As that report states: Twins' vaccine T cell response reportedly gave the appearance of partial convergence and partial personalization.

The TCR sequence derives from a woman aged 18-29 years in good health. This rearrangement joins TRBV29-1 to TRBJ2-3; D is possibly TRBD1 or TRBD2 (6 bases each). Sequenced material: PBMCs. Here the CDR3 reads CSVGGADTDTQYF. As DNA, the CDR3 is TGCAGCGTTGGGGGGGCAGACACAGATACGCAGTATTTT.